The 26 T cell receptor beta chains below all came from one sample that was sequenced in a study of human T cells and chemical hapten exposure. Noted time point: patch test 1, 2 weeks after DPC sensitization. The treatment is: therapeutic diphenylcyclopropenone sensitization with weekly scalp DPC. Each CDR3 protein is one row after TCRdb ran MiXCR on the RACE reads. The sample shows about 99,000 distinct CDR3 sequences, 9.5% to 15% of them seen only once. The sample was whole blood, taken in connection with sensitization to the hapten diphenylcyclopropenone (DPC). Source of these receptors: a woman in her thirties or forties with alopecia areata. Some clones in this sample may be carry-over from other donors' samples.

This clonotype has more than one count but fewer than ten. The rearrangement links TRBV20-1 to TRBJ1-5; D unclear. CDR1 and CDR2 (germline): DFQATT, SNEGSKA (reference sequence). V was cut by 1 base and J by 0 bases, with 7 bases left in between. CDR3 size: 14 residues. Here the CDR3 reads CSARGVFSNQPQHF. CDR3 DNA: TGCAGTGCTAGAGGGGTGTTTAGCAATCAGCCCCAGCATTTT.

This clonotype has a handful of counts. For the CDR3, the DNA is TGTGCCAGCAGCGGGCGGGACTTCTCCCGCACAGATACGCAGTATTTT. It specifies CASSGRDFSRTDTQYF. The V call is TRBV9, the J call TRBJ2-3, with D possibly matching TRBD2 (6 bases). CDR3 size: 16 residues. Germline CDR1 and CDR2: SGDLS and YYNGEE. Trimming removed 3 bases from V and 1 base from J, with 15 bases in between.

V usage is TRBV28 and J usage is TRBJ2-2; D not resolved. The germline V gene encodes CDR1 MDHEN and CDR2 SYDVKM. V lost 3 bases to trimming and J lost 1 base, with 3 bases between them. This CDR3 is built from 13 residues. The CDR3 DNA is TGTGCCAGCAGTTTCCTGAACACCGGGGAGCTGTTTTTT. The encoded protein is CASSFLNTGELFF.

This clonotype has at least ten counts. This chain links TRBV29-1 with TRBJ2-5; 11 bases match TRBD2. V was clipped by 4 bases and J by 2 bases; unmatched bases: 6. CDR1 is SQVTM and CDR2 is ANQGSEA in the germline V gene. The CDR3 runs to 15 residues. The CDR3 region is CSVGLAGFLQETQYF. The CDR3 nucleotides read TGCAGCGTTGGACTAGCGGGATTCCTTCAAGAGACCCAGTACTTC. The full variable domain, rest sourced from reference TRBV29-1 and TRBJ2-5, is SAVISQKPSRDICQRGTSLTIQCQVDSQVTMMFWYRQQPGQSLTLIATANQGSEATYESGFVIDKFPISRPNLTFSTLTVSNMSPEDSSIYLCSVGLAGFLQETQYFGPGTRLLVL.

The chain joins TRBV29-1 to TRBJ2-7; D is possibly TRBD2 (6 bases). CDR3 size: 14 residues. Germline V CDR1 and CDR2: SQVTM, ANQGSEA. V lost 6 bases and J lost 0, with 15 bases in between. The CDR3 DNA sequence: TGCAGCGTGGCCCTGGCTAGCGTCTCCTACGAGCAGTACTTC. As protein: CSVALASVSYEQYF.

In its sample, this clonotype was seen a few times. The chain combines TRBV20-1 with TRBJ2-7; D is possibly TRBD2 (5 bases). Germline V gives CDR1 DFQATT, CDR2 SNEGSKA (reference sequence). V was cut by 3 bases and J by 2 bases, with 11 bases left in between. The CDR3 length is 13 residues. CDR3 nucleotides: TGCAGTGCTAGCGACTACTTCACCTACGAGCAGTACTTC. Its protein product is CSASDYFTYEQYF.

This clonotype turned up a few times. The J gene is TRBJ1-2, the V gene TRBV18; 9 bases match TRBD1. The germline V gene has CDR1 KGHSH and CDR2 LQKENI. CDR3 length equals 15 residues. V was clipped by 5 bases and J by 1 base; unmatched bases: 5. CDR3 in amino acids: CASSEGQGLNYGYTF. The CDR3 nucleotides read TGTGCCAGCTCAGAGGGACAGGGACTTAACTATGGCTACACCTTC.

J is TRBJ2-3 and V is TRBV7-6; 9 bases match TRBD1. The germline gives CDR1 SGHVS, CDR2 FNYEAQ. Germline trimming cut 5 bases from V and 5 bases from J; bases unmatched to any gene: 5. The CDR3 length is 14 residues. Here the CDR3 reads CASSPGTGIDTQYF. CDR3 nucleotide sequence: TGTGCCAGCAGCCCCGGGACAGGGATAGATACGCAGTATTTT.

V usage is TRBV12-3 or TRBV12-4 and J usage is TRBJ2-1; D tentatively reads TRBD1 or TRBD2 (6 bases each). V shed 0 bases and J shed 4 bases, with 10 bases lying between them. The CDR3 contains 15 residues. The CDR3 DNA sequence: TGTGCCAGCAGTTTAGCGCCGGGGGCTTACAATGAGCAGTTCTTC. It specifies CASSLAPGAYNEQFF.

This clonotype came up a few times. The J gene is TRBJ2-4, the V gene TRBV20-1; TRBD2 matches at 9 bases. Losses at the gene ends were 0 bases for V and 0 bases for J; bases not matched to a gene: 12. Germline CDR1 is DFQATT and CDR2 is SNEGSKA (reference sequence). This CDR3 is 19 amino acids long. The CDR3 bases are TGCAGTGCTAGAGACCCCCTCGCCCAAGCGGGGGGAGCCAAAAACATTCAGTACTTC. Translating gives CSARDPLAQAGGAKNIQYF.

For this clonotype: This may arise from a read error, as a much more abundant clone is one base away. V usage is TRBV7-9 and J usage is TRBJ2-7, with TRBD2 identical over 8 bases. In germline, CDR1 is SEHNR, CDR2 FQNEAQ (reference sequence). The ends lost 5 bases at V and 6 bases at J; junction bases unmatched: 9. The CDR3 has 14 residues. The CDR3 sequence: CASSPAGGVCEQYF. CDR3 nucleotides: TGTGCCAGCAGCCCAGCCGGGGGGGTTTGCGAGCAGTACTTC.

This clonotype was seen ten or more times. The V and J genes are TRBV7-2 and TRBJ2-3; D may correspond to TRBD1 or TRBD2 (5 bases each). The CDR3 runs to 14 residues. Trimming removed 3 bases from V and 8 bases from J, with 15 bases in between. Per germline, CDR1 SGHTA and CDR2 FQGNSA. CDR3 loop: CASSFSTDGGTQYF. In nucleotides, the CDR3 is TGTGCCAGCAGCTTTAGCACTGATGGGGGTACGCAGTATTTT.

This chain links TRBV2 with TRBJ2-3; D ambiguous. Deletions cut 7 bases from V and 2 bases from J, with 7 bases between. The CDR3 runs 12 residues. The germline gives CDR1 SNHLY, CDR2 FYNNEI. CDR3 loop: CASKSDTDTQYF. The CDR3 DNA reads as TGTGCCAGCAAATCTGACACAGATACGCAGTATTTT.

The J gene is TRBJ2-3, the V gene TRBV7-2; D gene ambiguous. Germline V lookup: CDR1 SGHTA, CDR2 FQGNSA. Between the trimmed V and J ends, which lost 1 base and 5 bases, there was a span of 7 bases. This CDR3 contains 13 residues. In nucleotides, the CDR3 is TGTGCCAGCAGCTTAGATAAGGAAGATACGCAGTATTTT. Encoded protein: CASSLDKEDTQYF.

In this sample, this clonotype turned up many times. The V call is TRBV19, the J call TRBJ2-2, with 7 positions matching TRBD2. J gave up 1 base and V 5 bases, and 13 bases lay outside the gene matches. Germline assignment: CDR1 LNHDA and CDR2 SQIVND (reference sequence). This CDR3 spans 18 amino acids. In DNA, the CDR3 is TGTGCCAGTAGTGTCCTAGGGCTAGCGGATCTGAACACCGGGGAGCTGTTTTTT. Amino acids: CASSVLGLADLNTGELFF.

The CDR3 loop is CSVEDLETQYF. CDR3 bases: TGCAGCGTTGAAGATCTGGAGACCCAGTACTTC. V gene TRBV29-1 combines with J gene TRBJ2-5; no definite D call. Germline V gives CDR1 SQVTM, CDR2 ANQGSEA. Trimming left V 0 bases short and J 5 bases short, with 4 bases between. There are 11 residues in the CDR3.

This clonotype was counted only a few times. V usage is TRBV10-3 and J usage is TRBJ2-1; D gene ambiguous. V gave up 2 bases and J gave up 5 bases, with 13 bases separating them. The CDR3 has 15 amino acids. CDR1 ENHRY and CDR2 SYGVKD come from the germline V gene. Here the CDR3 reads CAISEGQERNNEQFF. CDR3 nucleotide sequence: TGTGCCATCAGTGAGGGTCAGGAAAGGAACAATGAGCAGTTCTTC.

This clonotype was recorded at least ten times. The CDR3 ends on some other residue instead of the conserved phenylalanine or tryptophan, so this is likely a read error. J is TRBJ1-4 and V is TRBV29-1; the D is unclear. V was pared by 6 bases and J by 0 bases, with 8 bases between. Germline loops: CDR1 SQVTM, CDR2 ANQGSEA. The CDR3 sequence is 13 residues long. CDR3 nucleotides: TGCAGCGTGCAGTACGCAACTAATGAAAAACTGTTTTCT. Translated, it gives CSVQYATNEKLFS.

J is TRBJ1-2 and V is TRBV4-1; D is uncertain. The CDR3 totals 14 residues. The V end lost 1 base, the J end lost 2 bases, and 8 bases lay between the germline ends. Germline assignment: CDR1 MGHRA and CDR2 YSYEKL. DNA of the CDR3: TGCGCCAGCAGCCAAGTAGTGATAAACTATGGCTACACCTTC. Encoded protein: CASSQVVINYGYTF.

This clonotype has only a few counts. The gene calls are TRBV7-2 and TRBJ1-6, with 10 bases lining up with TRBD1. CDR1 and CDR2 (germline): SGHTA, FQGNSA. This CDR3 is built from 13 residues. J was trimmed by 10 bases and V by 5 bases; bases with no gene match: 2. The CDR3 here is CASSQDRGSPLHF. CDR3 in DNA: TGTGCCAGCAGCCAGGACAGGGGGTCACCCCTCCACTTT.

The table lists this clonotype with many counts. As DNA, the CDR3 is TGTGCCAGCAGCGCGACTGAGGGCCCCCCCTACGAGCAGTACTTC. Its protein is CASSATEGPPYEQYF. This sequence joins TRBV7-9 and TRBJ2-7, with a possible D match to TRBD2 (5 bases). The CDR3 is 15 amino acids. Germline CDR1 reads SEHNR; CDR2 reads FQNEAQ (reference sequence). V was trimmed by 5 bases and J by 2 bases, leaving 16 bases between them.

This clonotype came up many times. Here the CDR3 reads CSARDPRVYPYGGYTF. The CDR3 DNA reads TGCAGTGCTAGAGATCCCAGGGTTTATCCCTATGGCGGCTACACCTTC. The chain has TRBV20-1 and TRBJ1-2, with D tentatively TRBD1 (5 bases). V gave up 0 bases and J gave up 8 bases, with 22 bases separating them. Per the germline V gene, CDR1 is DFQATT and CDR2 is SNEGSKA (reference sequence). The CDR3 is 16 residues long.

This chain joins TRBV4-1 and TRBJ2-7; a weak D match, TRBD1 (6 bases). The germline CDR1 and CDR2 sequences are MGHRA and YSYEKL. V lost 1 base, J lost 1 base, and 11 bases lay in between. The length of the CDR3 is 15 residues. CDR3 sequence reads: CASSQGRQGSYEQYF. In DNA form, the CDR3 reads TGCGCCAGCAGCCAAGGTCGTCAGGGGTCCTACGAGCAGTACTTC.

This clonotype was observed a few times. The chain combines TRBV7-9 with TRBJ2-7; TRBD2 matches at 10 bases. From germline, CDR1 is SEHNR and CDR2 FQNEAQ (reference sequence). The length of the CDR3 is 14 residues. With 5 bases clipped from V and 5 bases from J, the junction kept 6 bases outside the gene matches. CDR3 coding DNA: TGTGCCAGCAGCCTTCTAGCGGGAGTAAACGAGCAGTACTTC. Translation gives CASSLLAGVNEQYF.

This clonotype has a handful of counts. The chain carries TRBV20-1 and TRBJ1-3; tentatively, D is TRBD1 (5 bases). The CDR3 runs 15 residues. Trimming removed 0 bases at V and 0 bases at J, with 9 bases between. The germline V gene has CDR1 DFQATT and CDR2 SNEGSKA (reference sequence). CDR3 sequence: CSARETEYSGNTIYF. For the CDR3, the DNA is TGCAGTGCTAGAGAGACAGAATACTCTGGAAACACCATATATTTT.

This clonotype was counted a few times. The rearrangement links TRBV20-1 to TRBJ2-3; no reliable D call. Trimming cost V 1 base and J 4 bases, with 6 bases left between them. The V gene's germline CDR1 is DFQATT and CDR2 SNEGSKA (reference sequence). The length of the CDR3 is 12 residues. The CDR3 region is CSARVTPDTQYF. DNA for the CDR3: TGCAGTGCTAGAGTCACTCCAGATACGCAGTATTTT.